This T cell receptor beta chain was recovered during a study of blood T cells in healthy people across ages. Study-level points and caveats: Long-lived donors exceeded aged donors in naive CD4+ cells and diversity.

The germline gives CDR1 MNHNY, CDR2 SVGAGI (reference sequence). The CDR3 extends over 13 amino acids. V lost 10 bases, J lost 4 bases, and 15 bases lay in between. A second 7 to 11 cycle PCR used barcoded and J-beta primers. A template-switch adaptor with 12 random nucleotides tagged each cDNA molecule. MiXCR, run by TCRdb on the 5' RACE reads, gives a single entry per CDR3 protein. The table lists about 1.8 million distinct CDR3 sequences, 49% of them singletons. Only one count was recorded for this clonotype. No antigen is known for it. The sequenced material came from blood. This TCR was recovered from a woman in her 40s in good health. The chain is built from TRBV6-6 and TRBJ2-3; D call uncertain. The CDR3 region has the DNA TGTGCCATCTCCCCCCTTCGGTCAGATACGCAGTATTTT. Protein product: CAISPLRSDTQYF.